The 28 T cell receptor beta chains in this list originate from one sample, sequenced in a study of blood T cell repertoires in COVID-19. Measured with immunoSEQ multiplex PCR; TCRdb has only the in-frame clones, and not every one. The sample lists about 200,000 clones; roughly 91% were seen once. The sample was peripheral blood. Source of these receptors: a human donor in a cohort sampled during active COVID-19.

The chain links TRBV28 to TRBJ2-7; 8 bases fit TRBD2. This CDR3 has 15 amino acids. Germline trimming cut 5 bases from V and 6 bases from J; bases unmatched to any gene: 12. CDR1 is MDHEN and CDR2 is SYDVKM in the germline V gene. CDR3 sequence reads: CASSLTGGVGSEQYF. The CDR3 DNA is TGTGCCAGCAGTCTCACCGGGGGGGTAGGCAGCGAGCAGTACTTC.

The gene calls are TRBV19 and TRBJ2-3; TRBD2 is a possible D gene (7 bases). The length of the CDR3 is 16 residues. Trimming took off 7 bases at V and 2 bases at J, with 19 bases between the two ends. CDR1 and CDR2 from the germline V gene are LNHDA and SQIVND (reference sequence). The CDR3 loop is CASKAGASVFTDTQYF. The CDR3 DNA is TGTGCCAGTAAGGCGGGGGCCTCCGTTTTCACAGATACGCAGTATTTT.

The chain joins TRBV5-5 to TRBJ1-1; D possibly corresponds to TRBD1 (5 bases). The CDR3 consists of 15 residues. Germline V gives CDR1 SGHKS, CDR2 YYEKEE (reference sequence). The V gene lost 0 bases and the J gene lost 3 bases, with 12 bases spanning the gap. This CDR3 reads CASSLAERQYTEAFF. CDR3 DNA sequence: TGTGCCAGCAGCTTGGCGGAACGACAGTACACTGAAGCTTTCTTT.

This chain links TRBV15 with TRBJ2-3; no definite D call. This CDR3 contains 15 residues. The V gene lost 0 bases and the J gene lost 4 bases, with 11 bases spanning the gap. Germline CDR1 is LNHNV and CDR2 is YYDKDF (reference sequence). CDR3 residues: CATSREKSFPDTQYF. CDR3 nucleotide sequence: TGTGCCACCAGCAGAGAGAAAAGCTTCCCAGATACGCAGTATTTT.

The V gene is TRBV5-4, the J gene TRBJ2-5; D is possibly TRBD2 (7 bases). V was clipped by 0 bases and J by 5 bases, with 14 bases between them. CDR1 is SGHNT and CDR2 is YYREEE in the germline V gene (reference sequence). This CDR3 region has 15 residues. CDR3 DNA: TGTGCCAGCAGCTTGGCGCGGGGAGGGGGTGAGACCCAGTACTTC. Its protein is CASSLARGGGETQYF. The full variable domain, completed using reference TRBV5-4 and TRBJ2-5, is ETGVTQSPTHLIKTRGQQVTLRCSSQSGHNTVSWYQQALGQGPQFIFQYYREEENGRGNFPPRFSGLQFPNYSSELNVNALELDDSALYLCASSLARGGGETQYFGPGTRLLVL.

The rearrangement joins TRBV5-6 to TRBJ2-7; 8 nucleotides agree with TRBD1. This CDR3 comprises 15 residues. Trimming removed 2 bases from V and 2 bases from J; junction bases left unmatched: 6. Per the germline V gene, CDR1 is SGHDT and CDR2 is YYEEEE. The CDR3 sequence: CASSFGTGITYEQYF. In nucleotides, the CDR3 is TGTGCCAGCAGCTTCGGGACAGGTATAACCTACGAGCAGTACTTC.

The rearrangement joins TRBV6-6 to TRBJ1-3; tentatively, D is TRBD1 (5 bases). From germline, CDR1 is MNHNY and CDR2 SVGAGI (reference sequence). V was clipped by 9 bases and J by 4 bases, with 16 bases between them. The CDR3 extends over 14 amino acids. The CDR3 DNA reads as TGTGCCAGTGTCCTCGGCCCAGGGGGAAACACCATATATTTT. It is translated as CASVLGPGGNTIYF.

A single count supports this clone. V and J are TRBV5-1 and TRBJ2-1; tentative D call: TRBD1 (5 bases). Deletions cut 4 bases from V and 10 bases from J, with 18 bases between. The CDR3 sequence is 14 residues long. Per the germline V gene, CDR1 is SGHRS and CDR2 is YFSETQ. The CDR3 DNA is TGCGCCAGCAGCCCTGCACATCAGGGTCGAGAGCAGTTCTTC. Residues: CASSPAHQGREQFF.

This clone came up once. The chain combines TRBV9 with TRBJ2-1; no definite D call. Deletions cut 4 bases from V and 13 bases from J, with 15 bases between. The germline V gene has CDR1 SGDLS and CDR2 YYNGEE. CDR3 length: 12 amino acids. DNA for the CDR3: TGTGCCAGCAGCCCTACCCTGGGCAGTCAGTTCTTC. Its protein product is CASSPTLGSQFF. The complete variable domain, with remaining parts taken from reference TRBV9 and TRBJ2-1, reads DSGVTQTPKHLITATGQRVTLRCSPRSGDLSVYWYQQSLDQGLQFLIQYYNGEERAKGNILERFSAQQFPDLHSELNLSSLELGDSALYFCASSPTLGSQFFGPGTRLTVL.

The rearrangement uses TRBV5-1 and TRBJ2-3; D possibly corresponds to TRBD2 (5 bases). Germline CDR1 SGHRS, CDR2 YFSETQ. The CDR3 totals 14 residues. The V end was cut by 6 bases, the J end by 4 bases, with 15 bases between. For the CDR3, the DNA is TGCGCCAGCACCGCTAGCCCGAGTTCAGATACGCAGTATTTT. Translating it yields CASTASPSSDTQYF.

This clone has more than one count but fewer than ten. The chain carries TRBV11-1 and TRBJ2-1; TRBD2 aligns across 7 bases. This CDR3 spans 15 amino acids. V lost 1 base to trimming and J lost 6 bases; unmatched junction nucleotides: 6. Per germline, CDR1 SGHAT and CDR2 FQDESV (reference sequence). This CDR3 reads CASSLGGGGVNEQFF. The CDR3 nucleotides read TGTGCCAGCAGCTTAGGGGGGGGAGGGGTCAATGAGCAGTTCTTC.

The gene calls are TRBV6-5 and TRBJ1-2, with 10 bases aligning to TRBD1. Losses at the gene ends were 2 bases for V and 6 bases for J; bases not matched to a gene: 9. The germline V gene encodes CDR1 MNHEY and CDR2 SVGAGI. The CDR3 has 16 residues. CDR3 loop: CASSYGWGQGRDGYTF. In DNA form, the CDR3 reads TGTGCCAGCAGTTACGGCTGGGGACAGGGGAGAGATGGCTACACCTTC.

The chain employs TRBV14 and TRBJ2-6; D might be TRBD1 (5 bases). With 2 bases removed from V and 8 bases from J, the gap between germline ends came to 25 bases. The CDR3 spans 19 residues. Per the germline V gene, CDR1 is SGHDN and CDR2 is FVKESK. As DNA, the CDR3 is TGTGCCAGCAGCCAAACCGTCCCACATAGGGGTAAGGAGTCCAACGTCCTGACTTTC. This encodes CASSQTVPHRGKESNVLTF. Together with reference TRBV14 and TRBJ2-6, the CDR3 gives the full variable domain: EAGVTQFPSHSVIEKGQTVTLRCDPISGHDNLYWYRRVMGKEIKFLLHFVKESKQDESGMPNNRFLAERTGGTYSTLKVQPAELEDSGVYFCASSQTVPHRGKESNVLTFGAGSRLTVL.

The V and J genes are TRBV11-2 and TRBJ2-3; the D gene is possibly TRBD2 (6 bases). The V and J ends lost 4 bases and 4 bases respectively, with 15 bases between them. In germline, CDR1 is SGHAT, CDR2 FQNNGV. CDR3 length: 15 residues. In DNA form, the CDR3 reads TGTGCCAGCAGCTCTCTAGCGAAAGAGGCAGATACGCAGTATTTT. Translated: CASSSLAKEADTQYF.

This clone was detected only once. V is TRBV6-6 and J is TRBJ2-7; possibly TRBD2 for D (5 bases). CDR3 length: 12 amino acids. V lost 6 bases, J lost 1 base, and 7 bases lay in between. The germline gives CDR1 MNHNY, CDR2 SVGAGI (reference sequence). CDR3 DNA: TGTGCCAGCAGCCGGGGTTCCTACGAGCAGTACTTC. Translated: CASSRGSYEQYF.

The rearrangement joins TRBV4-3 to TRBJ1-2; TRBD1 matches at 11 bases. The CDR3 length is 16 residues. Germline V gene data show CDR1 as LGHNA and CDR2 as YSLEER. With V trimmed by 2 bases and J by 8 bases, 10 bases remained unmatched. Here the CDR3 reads CASSQPGQGVQGGYTF. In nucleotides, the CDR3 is TGCGCCAGCAGCCAACCGGGACAGGGGGTTCAAGGAGGCTACACCTTC.

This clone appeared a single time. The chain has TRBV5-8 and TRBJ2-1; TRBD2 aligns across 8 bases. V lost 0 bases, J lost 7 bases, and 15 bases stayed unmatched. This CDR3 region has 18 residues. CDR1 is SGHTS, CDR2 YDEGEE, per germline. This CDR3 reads CASSLVLTPRRGGNEQFF. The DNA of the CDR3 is TGTGCCAGCAGCTTGGTCCTAACACCCCGCCGGGGGGGGAATGAGCAGTTCTTC.

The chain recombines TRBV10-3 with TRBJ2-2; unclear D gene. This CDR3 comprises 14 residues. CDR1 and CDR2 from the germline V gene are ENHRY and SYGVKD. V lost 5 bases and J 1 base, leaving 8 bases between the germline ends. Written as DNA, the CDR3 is TGTGCCATCAGTCCTACCCTGAACACCGGGGAGCTGTTTTTT. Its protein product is CAISPTLNTGELFF.

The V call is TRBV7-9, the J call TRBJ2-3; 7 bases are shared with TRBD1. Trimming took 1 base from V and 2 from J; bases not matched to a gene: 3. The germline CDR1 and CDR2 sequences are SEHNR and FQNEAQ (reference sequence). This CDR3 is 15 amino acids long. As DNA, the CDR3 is TGTGCCAGCAGCTTAGACAGGGGCCTCACAGATACGCAGTATTTT. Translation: CASSLDRGLTDTQYF.

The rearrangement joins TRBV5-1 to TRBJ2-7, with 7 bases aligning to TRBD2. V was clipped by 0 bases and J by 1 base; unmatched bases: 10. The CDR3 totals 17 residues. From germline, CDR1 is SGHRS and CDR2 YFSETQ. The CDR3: CASSLEGGGRDSYEQYF. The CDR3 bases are TGCGCCAGCAGCTTGGAGGGCGGGGGAAGGGATTCCTACGAGCAGTACTTC. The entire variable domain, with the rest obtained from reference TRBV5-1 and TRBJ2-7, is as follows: KAGVTQTPRYLIKTRGQQVTLSCSPISGHRSVSWYQQTPGQGLQFLFEYFSETQRNKGNFPGRFSGRQFSNSRSEMNVSTLELGDSALYLCASSLEGGGRDSYEQYFGPGTRLTVT.

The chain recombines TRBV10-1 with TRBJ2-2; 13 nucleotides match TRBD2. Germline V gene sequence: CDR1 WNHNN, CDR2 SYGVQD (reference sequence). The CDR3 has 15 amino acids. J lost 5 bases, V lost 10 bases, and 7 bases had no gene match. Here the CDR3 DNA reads TGCGCCACCCCAGGACTAGCGGGGGATACCGGGGAGCTGTTTTTT. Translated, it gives CATPGLAGDTGELFF.

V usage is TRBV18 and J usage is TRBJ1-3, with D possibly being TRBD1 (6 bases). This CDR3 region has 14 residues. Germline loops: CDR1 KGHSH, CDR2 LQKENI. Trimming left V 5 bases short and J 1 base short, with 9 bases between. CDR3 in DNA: TGTGCCAGCTCATCCCAGGGGTCTGGAAACACCATATATTTT. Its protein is CASSSQGSGNTIYF.

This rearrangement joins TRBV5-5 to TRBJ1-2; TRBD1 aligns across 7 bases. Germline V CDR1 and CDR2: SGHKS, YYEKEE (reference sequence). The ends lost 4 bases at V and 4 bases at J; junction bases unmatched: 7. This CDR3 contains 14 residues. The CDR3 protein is CASSPPGTAYGYTF. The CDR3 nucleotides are TGTGCCAGCAGCCCCCCGGGGACAGCCTATGGCTACACCTTC.

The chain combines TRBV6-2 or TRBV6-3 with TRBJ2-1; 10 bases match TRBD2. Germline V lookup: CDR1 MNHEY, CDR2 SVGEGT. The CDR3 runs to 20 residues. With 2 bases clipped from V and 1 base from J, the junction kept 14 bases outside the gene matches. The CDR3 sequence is CASSYGGGASGSLSYNEQFF. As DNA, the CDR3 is TGTGCCAGCAGTTACGGAGGGGGGGCTAGCGGGAGTTTGTCCTACAATGAGCAGTTCTTC.

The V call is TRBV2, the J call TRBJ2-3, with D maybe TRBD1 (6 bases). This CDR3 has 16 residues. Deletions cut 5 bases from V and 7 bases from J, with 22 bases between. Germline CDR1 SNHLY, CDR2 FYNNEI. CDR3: CASSPRASRGQHTQYF. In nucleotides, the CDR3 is TGTGCCAGCAGTCCCCGGGCTAGCAGGGGACAACATACGCAGTATTTT.

The CDR3 nucleotides read TGTGCCAGCAGCTTAGTGGACCGGGGAATAGAGACCCAGTACTTC. This sequence encodes CASSLVDRGIETQYF. The chain uses TRBV7-9 and TRBJ2-5; weak D call: TRBD2 (5 bases). V was clipped by 1 base and J by 4 bases, with 13 bases between them. CDR1 is SEHNR, CDR2 FQNEAQ, per germline (reference sequence). This CDR3 contains 15 residues.

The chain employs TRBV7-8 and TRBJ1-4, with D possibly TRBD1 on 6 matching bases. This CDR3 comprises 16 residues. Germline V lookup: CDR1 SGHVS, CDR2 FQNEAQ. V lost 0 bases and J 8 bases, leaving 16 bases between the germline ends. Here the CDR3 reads CASSLAATGLEEKLFF. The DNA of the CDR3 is TGTGCCAGCAGCTTAGCCGCGACAGGCTTGGAAGAAAAACTGTTTTTT.

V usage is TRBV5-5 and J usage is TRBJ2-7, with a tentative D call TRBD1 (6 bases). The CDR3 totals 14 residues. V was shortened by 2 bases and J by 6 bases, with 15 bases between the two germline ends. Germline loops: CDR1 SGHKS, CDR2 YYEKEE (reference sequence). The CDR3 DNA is TGTGCCAGCAGCTTCATTTCGTCAGGGGTCGAGCAGTACTTC. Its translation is CASSFISSGVEQYF.